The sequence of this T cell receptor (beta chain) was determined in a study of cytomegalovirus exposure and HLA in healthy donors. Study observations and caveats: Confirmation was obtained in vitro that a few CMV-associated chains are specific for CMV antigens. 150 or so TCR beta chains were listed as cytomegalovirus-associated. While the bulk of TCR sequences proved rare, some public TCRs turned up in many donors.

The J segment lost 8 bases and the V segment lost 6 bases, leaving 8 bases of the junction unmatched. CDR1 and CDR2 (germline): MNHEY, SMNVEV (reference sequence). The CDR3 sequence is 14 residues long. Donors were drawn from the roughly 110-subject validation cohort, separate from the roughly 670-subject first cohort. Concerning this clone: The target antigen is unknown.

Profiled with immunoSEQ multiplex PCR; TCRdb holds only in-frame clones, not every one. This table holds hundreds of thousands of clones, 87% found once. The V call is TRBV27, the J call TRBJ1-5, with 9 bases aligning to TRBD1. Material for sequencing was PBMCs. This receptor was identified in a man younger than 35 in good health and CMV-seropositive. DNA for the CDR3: TGTGCCAGCAGCCTACAGGGGGCAAATAAGCCCCAGCATTTT. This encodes CASSLQGANKPQHF.